This passage covers 21 T cell receptor beta chains from one sample sequenced in a study of shared clonotypes between healthy human individuals (dated by TCRdb to the early 2020s). The library was built by means of the immunoSEQ multiplex PCR assay. Sourced from immuneACCESS, this table was stored by TCRdb with only in-frame sequences that have V and J called. A share of the clones is absent; for the studies checked, an unresolved V gene accounts for under half, and the remainder has no known explanation. This sample comprises about 2.1 million clones, approximately 94% of them detected only once. Of the sample, roughly 1.7% is held by the ten largest clones. For the CD8 naive samples, CD45RO-negative cells were positively selected for CCR7, yielding a CD45RA+CCR7+ population from which TemRA cells were excluded. Input material: naive CD8+ T cells from PBMCs. The cell subset or site label of this sample denotes: CD45RA+CCR7+. The receptors shown here come from a man aged 18 to 35 in good health. Some clones in this sample may be carry-over from other donors' samples.

The chain couples TRBV11-2 to TRBJ2-3, with TRBD1 as a possible D gene (6 bases). CDR3 length: 14 amino acids. V dropped 4 bases and J dropped 0 bases, with 8 bases sitting between them. The germline V gene has CDR1 SGHAT and CDR2 FQNNGV. The CDR3 sequence: CASSWTVSTDTQYF. As DNA, the CDR3 is TGTGCCAGCAGCTGGACAGTAAGCACAGATACGCAGTATTTT.

A note on this clone: The germline gene is not matched at one end of the junction; a read error may be the cause. The identical CDR3 is also encoded by other nucleotide sequences in the sample. The chain carries TRBV5-4 and TRBJ2-6; D unresolved. The CDR3 is 13 amino acids. Germline V gene data show CDR1 as SGHNT and CDR2 as YYREEE (reference sequence). CDR3 sequence: CASSLDGANVLTF. For the CDR3, the DNA is TGTGCCAGCAGTTTGGACGGAGCCAACGTCCTGACTTTC.

V and J are TRBV19 and TRBJ2-1; 12 bases map to TRBD2. The germline V gene has CDR1 LNHDA and CDR2 SQIVND (reference sequence). The trim removed 7 bases at V and 9 bases at J, leaving 7 bases unmatched. CDR3 length: 14 amino acids. The CDR3 spells CASTFGLAGFEQFF. The CDR3 nucleotides read TGTGCCAGTACGTTCGGACTAGCGGGATTTGAGCAGTTCTTC. Using reference TRBV19 and TRBJ2-1 for the parts outside the CDR3, the full variable domain is DGGITQSPKYLFRKEGQNVTLSCEQNLNHDAMYWYRQDPGQGLRLIYYSQIVNDFQKGDIAEGYSVSREKKESFPLTVTSAQKNPTAFYLCASTFGLAGFEQFFGPGTRLTVL.

This chain joins TRBV10-3 and TRBJ2-2; TRBD2 matches 11 bases. The V segment lost 0 bases and the J segment 6 bases; nucleotides outside the gene matches: 12. CDR3 length: 19 residues. CDR1 ENHRY and CDR2 SYGVKD come from the germline V gene. CDR3 nucleotide sequence: TGTGCCATCAGTGAGTCCAAGACTAGCGGGATAGGTCGGGCCGGGGAGCTGTTTTTT. Its translation is CAISESKTSGIGRAGELFF.

CDR3 nucleotide sequence: TGTGCCAGCAGTACACGGACTAGCGGGGGTTGGGACGATTTCAAAAACATTCAGTACTTC. It codes for CASSTRTSGGWDDFKNIQYF. The genes are TRBV28 and TRBJ2-4; TRBD2 matches at 13 bases. The J segment lost 3 bases and the V segment lost 5 bases, leaving 16 bases of the junction unmatched. This CDR3 has 20 amino acids. CDR1 is MDHEN, CDR2 SYDVKM, per germline. The full variable domain, completed using reference TRBV28 and TRBJ2-4, is DVKVTQSSRYLVKRTGEKVFLECVQDMDHENMFWYRQDPGLGLRLIYFSYDVKMKEKGDIPEGYSVSREKKERFSLILESASTNQTSMYLCASSTRTSGGWDDFKNIQYFGAGTRLSVL.

The J gene is TRBJ2-1, the V gene TRBV9, with TRBD1 matching 8 bases. Germline-derived CDR1 and CDR2 are SGDLS and YYNGEE. The CDR3 contains 16 residues. V shed 4 bases and J 4 bases; nucleotides not matched to a gene: 10. The chain's CDR3 is CASSPPGQGVYNEQFF. CDR3 bases: TGTGCCAGCAGCCCCCCCGGACAGGGAGTTTACAATGAGCAGTTCTTC.

V usage is TRBV27 and J usage is TRBJ2-3, with 9 bases matching TRBD2. Germline V gene lookup returns CDR1 MNHEY and CDR2 SMNVEV (reference sequence). The CDR3 loop spans 17 amino acids. The trim removed 0 bases at V and 9 bases at J, leaving 13 bases unmatched. The CDR3 loop reads CASSLSVSGSAGRTQYF. CDR3 DNA sequence: TGTGCCAGCAGTTTATCAGTTAGCGGGAGTGCCGGTCGCACGCAGTATTTT.

This chain connects TRBV7-9 to TRBJ2-7; D uncertain. Trimming took off 4 bases at V and 4 bases at J, with 11 bases between the two ends. The CDR3 contains 13 residues. Germline V gene sequence: CDR1 SEHNR, CDR2 FQNEAQ (reference sequence). The CDR3 region is CASSSPPDYEQYF. Written as DNA, the CDR3 is TGTGCCAGCAGCTCCCCTCCGGATTACGAGCAGTACTTC.

Worth noting for this clone: This sample also contains other DNA sequences that code for the same CDR3. The chain is built from TRBV27 and TRBJ2-3, with no clear D. From germline, CDR1 is MNHEY and CDR2 SMNVEV (reference sequence). Trimming cost V 5 bases and J 3 bases, with 6 bases left between them. The CDR3 length is 12 residues. The CDR3 bases are TGTGCCAGCAGTCCAAGGACAGATACGCAGTATTTT. Translation: CASSPRTDTQYF.

The chain employs TRBV29-1 and TRBJ2-3, with 10 bases fitting TRBD2. V gave up 1 base and J gave up 6 bases; unmatched junction bases: 4. CDR3 length: 14 amino acids. In germline, CDR1 is SQVTM, CDR2 ANQGSEA. The CDR3 DNA follows: TGCAGCGTTGAAGGGCTAGCGGGAGAGGATACGCAGTATTTT. Its translation is CSVEGLAGEDTQYF.

Worth noting for this clone: The identical CDR3 is also encoded by other nucleotide sequences in the sample. The chain is built from TRBV6-5 and TRBJ1-1; D gene ambiguous. The germline V gene encodes CDR1 MNHEY and CDR2 SVGAGI. This CDR3 contains 13 residues. V dropped 6 bases and J dropped 0 bases, with 8 bases sitting between them. In nucleotides, the CDR3 is TGTGCCAGCAGGCTTACATTGAACACTGAAGCTTTCTTT. This gives the protein CASRLTLNTEAFF.

As concerns this clone: The same CDR3 arises from other DNA sequences in this sample as well. This sequence joins TRBV9 and TRBJ2-2; D is unresolved. CDR1 and CDR2 from the germline V gene are SGDLS and YYNGEE. The CDR3 covers 14 residues. V lost 0 bases and J lost 3, with 6 bases in between. This CDR3 is CASSVVQHTGELFF. For the CDR3, the DNA is TGTGCCAGCAGCGTAGTACAGCACACCGGGGAGCTGTTTTTT.

The chain joins TRBV7-9 to TRBJ2-3; D ambiguous. There are 14 residues in the CDR3. In germline, CDR1 is SEHNR, CDR2 FQNEAQ (reference sequence). Trimming removed 1 base from V and 2 bases from J, with 7 bases in between. The CDR3 sequence: CASSLGQVTDTQYF. CDR3 in DNA: TGTGCCAGCAGCTTAGGGCAGGTCACAGATACGCAGTATTTT.

The rearrangement joins TRBV9 to TRBJ2-6, with D possibly called TRBD1 or TRBD2 (5 bases each). CDR1 is SGDLS and CDR2 is YYNGEE in the germline V gene. Trimming shortened V by 3 bases and J by 2 bases, and 12 bases separated the two germline ends. This CDR3 comprises 16 residues. CDR3 DNA sequence: TGTGCCAGCAGCGGTCCAGGGACCCCTGGGGCCAACGTCCTGACTTTC. This translates into CASSGPGTPGANVLTF.

Turning to this clone: Additional DNA sequences in this sample encode the identical CDR3. V and J are TRBV28 and TRBJ2-7; possibly TRBD2 for D (5 bases). Germline V gives CDR1 MDHEN, CDR2 SYDVKM. V was trimmed by 5 bases and J by 2 bases, leaving 13 bases between them. CDR3 length: 14 residues. CDR3 loop: CASSLTGLAYEQYF. CDR3 in DNA: TGTGCCAGCAGTCTTACCGGACTCGCCTACGAGCAGTACTTC.

This chain connects TRBV28 to TRBJ2-5, with 8 bases identical to TRBD1. After removal of 6 bases from V and 5 bases from J, the junction contained 11 bases not matched to a gene. CDR3 length: 15 amino acids. Germline V CDR1 and CDR2: MDHEN, SYDVKM. CDR3 loop: CASSGWTGNSETQYF. The CDR3 coding sequence is TGTGCCAGCAGCGGGTGGACAGGGAACTCGGAGACCCAGTACTTC. Full variable domain (missing parts from reference TRBV28 and TRBJ2-5): DVKVTQSSRYLVKRTGEKVFLECVQDMDHENMFWYRQDPGLGLRLIYFSYDVKMKEKGDIPEGYSVSREKKERFSLILESASTNQTSMYLCASSGWTGNSETQYFGPGTRLLVL.

The chain recombines TRBV6-5 with TRBJ2-5, with 7 bases lining up with TRBD2. The CDR3 has 13 residues. The V segment lost 2 bases and the J segment 7 bases; nucleotides outside the gene matches: 4. Germline V gene sequence: CDR1 MNHEY, CDR2 SVGAGI. The CDR3 nucleotides are TGTGCCAGCAGTTACCTCCCGGGAGGGACCCAGTACTTC. Translated, it gives CASSYLPGGTQYF.

The chain uses TRBV9 and TRBJ2-1, with 9 bases fitting TRBD2. V lost 3 bases to trimming and J lost 11 bases; unmatched junction nucleotides: 15. The length of the CDR3 is 16 residues. CDR1 and CDR2 from the germline V gene are SGDLS and YYNGEE. The CDR3 DNA is TGTGCCAGCAGCGACGGCACTGGCGGGAGGGGTTATCAGCAGTTCTTC. This sequence encodes CASSDGTGGRGYQQFF.

The chain employs TRBV5-1 and TRBJ2-7; D perhaps matches TRBD2 (5 bases). The CDR3 loop spans 15 amino acids. Trimming removed 0 bases at V and 3 bases at J, with 13 bases between. Germline CDR1 SGHRS, CDR2 YFSETQ. The chain's CDR3 is CASSLAYGSSYEQYF. CDR3 nucleotide sequence: TGCGCCAGCAGCTTGGCCTATGGGAGCAGCTACGAGCAGTACTTC.

In its sample, this clone was seen once. The chain combines TRBV5-4 with TRBJ2-5; 7 positions agree with TRBD1. After removal of 4 bases from V and 5 bases from J, the junction contained 8 bases not matched to a gene. Germline CDR1 is SGHNT and CDR2 is YYREEE (reference sequence). The CDR3 runs 14 residues. The CDR3 loop reads CASSPDREWETQYF. CDR3 nucleotides: TGTGCCAGCAGCCCCGACAGGGAGTGGGAGACCCAGTACTTC.

The V and J genes are TRBV11-3 and TRBJ2-5; the D is unclear. Germline assignment: CDR1 SGHNT and CDR2 YENEEA. Trimming cost V 1 base and J 5 bases, with 11 bases left between them. The CDR3 extends over 14 amino acids. In DNA, the CDR3 is TGTGCCAGCAGCTTAGTCCCGGGCTGGGAGACCCAGTACTTC. This sequence encodes CASSLVPGWETQYF.